These 28 T cell receptor beta chains originate from one sample sequenced in a study of cytomegalovirus exposure and HLA in healthy donors. Both 60 Vbeta primers and 13 Jbeta primers went into the PCR. This table comes from immunoSEQ multiplex PCR, and its TCRdb copy is limited to in-frame clones, with some not included. This sample has some 150,000 clones; roughly 73% occur once, and the top ten carry around 1.7%. Sequenced sample: PBMCs. Source of these receptors: a female donor in good health and CMV-seronegative.

The chain carries TRBV4-1 and TRBJ1-5; no reliable D call. The germline CDR1 and CDR2 sequences are MGHRA and YSYEKL. The CDR3 extends over 15 amino acids. The ends were cut back, 0 bases at V and 5 bases at J, with 11 bases in the middle. The CDR3 DNA sequence: TGCGCCAGCAGCCAAGATAGAACAGATGATCAGCCCCAGCATTTT. Its protein product is CASSQDRTDDQPQHF.

The chain is built from TRBV10-2 and TRBJ1-4; perhaps TRBD1 as D (6 bases). The V and J ends lost 7 bases and 8 bases respectively, with 20 bases between them. Germline V lookup: CDR1 WSHSY, CDR2 SAAADI. This CDR3 is built from 15 residues. CDR3 protein: CASTYRGGAGEKLFF. The CDR3 DNA follows: TGCGCCAGCACATATCGGGGGGGGGCAGGGGAAAAACTGTTTTTT.

The chain recombines TRBV5-1 with TRBJ1-2; D unresolved. CDR1 and CDR2 from the germline V gene are SGHRS and YFSETQ. Trimming removed 0 bases at V and 2 bases at J, with 14 bases between. This CDR3 is built from 16 residues. The DNA for the CDR3 is TGCGCCAGCAGCTTGGATTCAAGCCGATCCAACTATGGCTACACCTTC. It codes for CASSLDSSRSNYGYTF.

V and J are TRBV2 and TRBJ1-1; D remains unclear. Trimming removed 2 bases at V and 1 base at J, with 11 bases between. The CDR3 runs 15 residues. Per germline, CDR1 SNHLY and CDR2 FYNNEI. The CDR3 protein is CASSEPFSGNTEAFF. The CDR3 bases are TGTGCCAGCAGTGAACCCTTCTCAGGGAACACTGAAGCTTTCTTT.

The chain employs TRBV7-2 and TRBJ2-1; D perhaps matches TRBD2 (6 bases). V was trimmed by 10 bases and J by 9 bases, leaving 19 bases between them. The germline gives CDR1 SGHTA, CDR2 FQGNSA. This CDR3 comprises 13 residues. CDR3 sequence reads: CATKSIGEVEQFF. CDR3 DNA: TGTGCCACCAAAAGTATAGGGGAGGTTGAGCAGTTCTTC.

The V and J genes are TRBV30 and TRBJ1-2; 7 bases are a match to TRBD1. The junction had 9 bases not matched to a gene; V was cut back by 4 bases and J by 4 bases. CDR3 length: 14 residues. Germline CDR1 is GTSNPN and CDR2 is SVGIG (reference sequence). CDR3 nucleotide sequence: TGTGCCTGGACCGGCAGGGGGACCGGCTATGGCTACACCTTC. It specifies CAWTGRGTGYGYTF.

The rearrangement links TRBV6-6 to TRBJ2-5, with D possibly being TRBD1 (5 bases). CDR3 length: 14 amino acids. Per germline, CDR1 MNHNY and CDR2 SVGAGI (reference sequence). V was cut by 0 bases and J by 4 bases, with 9 bases left in between. The CDR3 coding sequence is TGTGCCAGCAGTTACTCCCAGGGCCGAGAGACCCAGTACTTC. This codes for CASSYSQGRETQYF.

The chain combines TRBV28 with TRBJ1-5; D ambiguous. The CDR3 extends over 12 amino acids. From germline, CDR1 is MDHEN and CDR2 SYDVKM. Trimming stripped 2 bases from V and 6 bases from J, with 5 bases between. The CDR3 coding sequence is TGTGCCAGCAGTTTAAGAGGTCAGCCCCAGCATTTT. Its protein product is CASSLRGQPQHF.

The chain combines TRBV11-2 with TRBJ1-2; 7 bases line up with TRBD1. V lost 0 bases and J lost 7; bases outside the gene matches: 14. Germline CDR1 is SGHAT and CDR2 is FQNNGV. There are 17 residues in the CDR3. The CDR3 DNA sequence: TGTGCCAGCAGCTTAGATCCGACAGGGCGCTCCCCCGGTGGCTACACCTTC. Amino acids: CASSLDPTGRSPGGYTF.

The rearrangement links TRBV12-5 to TRBJ2-2, with 11 bases aligning to TRBD1. CDR3 size: 16 residues. Germline assignment: CDR1 LGHNT and CDR2 FRNRAP. V lost 6 bases to trimming and J lost 1 base; unmatched junction nucleotides: 4. CDR3 loop: CASGWTGGGNTGELFF. CDR3 in DNA: TGTGCTAGTGGCTGGACAGGGGGCGGGAACACCGGGGAGCTGTTTTTT.

In this sample, this clone turned up once. The chain joins TRBV6-5 to TRBJ2-7; 7 positions agree with TRBD1. V lost 0 bases, J lost 5 bases, and 10 bases stayed unmatched. Germline V lookup: CDR1 MNHEY, CDR2 SVGAGI. The CDR3 extends over 16 amino acids. The CDR3 DNA is TGTGCCAGCAGTTACTCCCAAGTGGGACAGTCCCACGAGCAGTACTTC. Translated, it gives CASSYSQVGQSHEQYF.

The V call is TRBV7-3, the J call TRBJ1-2, with D possibly being TRBD1 (6 bases). Trimming stripped 2 bases from V and 6 bases from J, with 13 bases between. The CDR3 spans 14 residues. CDR1 is SGHTA and CDR2 is FQGTGA in the germline V gene. In DNA form, the CDR3 reads TGTGCCAGCAGCTTACAGGGGTATTCACATGGCTACACCTTC. As protein: CASSLQGYSHGYTF.

The chain links TRBV9 to TRBJ2-5; 7 bases align to TRBD1. CDR3 length equals 14 residues. V trimming: 4 bases; J trimming: 6 bases; junction bases outside the gene matches: 9. The germline V gene encodes CDR1 SGDLS and CDR2 YYNGEE. CDR3 sequence (DNA): TGTGCCAGCAGCCCAGAGGTGACAGGGAAGACCCAGTACTTC. As protein: CASSPEVTGKTQYF.

This clone showed up just once. V usage is TRBV6-5 and J usage is TRBJ2-7, with a weak D call TRBD2 (5 bases). The CDR3 is made up of 16 amino acids. CDR1 is MNHEY and CDR2 is SVGAGI in the germline V gene. Trimming took 2 bases from V and 4 from J, leaving 18 bases between them. In DNA form, the CDR3 reads TGTGCCAGCAGTTACGGCGGGCCAGCAAAAACGTACGAGCAGTACTTC. Translating gives CASSYGGPAKTYEQYF.

The V and J genes are TRBV7-9 and TRBJ1-2; D is unclear. Trimming took 5 bases from V and 6 from J, leaving 13 bases between them. Germline V gene lookup returns CDR1 SEHNR and CDR2 FQNEAQ (reference sequence). The CDR3 extends over 13 amino acids. DNA for the CDR3: TGTGCCAGCAGCCCGTCGGCGGGAAATGGCTACACCTTC. As protein: CASSPSAGNGYTF.

The chain is built from TRBV28 and TRBJ1-5, with D unresolved. Germline V CDR1 and CDR2: MDHEN, SYDVKM. Trimming removed 1 base at V and 9 bases at J, with 13 bases between. There are 14 residues in the CDR3. The CDR3 is CASSLLRDPWPQHF. DNA of the CDR3: TGTGCCAGCAGTTTATTAAGAGATCCGTGGCCCCAGCATTTT.

The chain recombines TRBV13 with TRBJ2-2; 11 bases map to TRBD2. V shed 5 bases, J shed 4 bases, and the junction held 9 bases outside the gene matches. Germline CDR1 and CDR2: PRHDT and FYEKMQ (reference sequence). The CDR3 has 17 residues. The CDR3 loop is CASSPPIGLAGTGELFF. The CDR3 nucleotides read TGTGCCAGCAGCCCACCAATCGGACTAGCGGGCACCGGGGAGCTGTTTTTT.

This clone was seen only a few times. The rearrangement uses TRBV5-4 and TRBJ2-6; no definite D call. This CDR3 comprises 14 residues. V lost 0 bases to trimming and J lost 4 bases, with 5 bases between them. Germline V gene sequence: CDR1 SGHNT, CDR2 YYREEE (reference sequence). The CDR3 bases are TGTGCCAGCAGCTTGGGTAGCGGGGCCAACGTCCTGACTTTC. It is translated as CASSLGSGANVLTF. Supplemented by reference TRBV5-4 and TRBJ2-6, the full variable domain reads ETGVTQSPTHLIKTRGQQVTLRCSSQSGHNTVSWYQQALGQGPQFIFQYYREEENGRGNFPPRFSGLQFPNYSSELNVNALELDDSALYLCASSLGSGANVLTFGAGSRLTVL.

J is TRBJ1-2 and V is TRBV29-1; D is perhaps TRBD1 (6 bases). The CDR3 contains 13 residues. Germline CDR1 is SQVTM and CDR2 is ANQGSEA. The germline V and J ends were trimmed by 0 bases and 2 bases, with 7 bases remaining between them. CDR3 in amino acids: CSVEDGQNYGYTF. As DNA, the CDR3 is TGCAGCGTTGAAGATGGACAGAACTATGGCTACACCTTC.

This chain uses TRBV2 with TRBJ1-2; TRBD1 agrees at 8 bases. The CDR3 consists of 14 residues. The V segment lost 9 bases and the J segment 8 bases; nucleotides outside the gene matches: 14. Per the germline V gene, CDR1 is SNHLY and CDR2 is FYNNEI. In nucleotides, the CDR3 is TGTGCCAGGCTATGGACAGGGCCTCCGGGGGGCTACACCTTC. It specifies CARLWTGPPGGYTF.

The chain recombines TRBV18 with TRBJ2-2; 7 positions match TRBD1. The V segment lost 1 base and the J segment 2 bases; nucleotides outside the gene matches: 1. The germline V gene has CDR1 KGHSH and CDR2 LQKENI. There are 15 residues in the CDR3. CDR3 sequence (DNA): TGTGCCAGCTCACCACGACAGGGAAACACCGGGGAGCTGTTTTTT. Its protein product is CASSPRQGNTGELFF.

This clone was counted a few times. The chain joins TRBV19 to TRBJ2-2; 10 nucleotides match TRBD1. The CDR3 is 16 amino acids. CDR1 and CDR2 (germline): LNHDA, SQIVND (reference sequence). Germline trimming cut 3 bases from V and 3 bases from J; bases unmatched to any gene: 4. The CDR3 DNA reads as TGTGCCAGTAGTATCGGGACAGGGGTCGACACCGGGGAGCTGTTTTTT. Protein product: CASSIGTGVDTGELFF.

The V gene is TRBV2, the J gene TRBJ1-2, with 8 bases matching TRBD1. The ends lost 4 bases at V and 0 bases at J; junction bases unmatched: 10. Germline CDR1 and CDR2: SNHLY and FYNNEI. The CDR3 covers 17 residues. CDR3 bases: TGTGCCAGCAGTGCCCGGACAGGGAGAAACTCTAACTATGGCTACACCTTC. This translates into CASSARTGRNSNYGYTF. Together with reference TRBV2 and TRBJ1-2, the CDR3 gives the full variable domain: EPEVTQTPSHQVTQMGQEVILRCVPISNHLYFYWYRQILGQKVEFLVSFYNNEISEKSEIFDDQFSVERPDGSNFTLKIRSTKLEDSAMYFCASSARTGRNSNYGYTFGSGTRLTVV.

The genes are TRBV19 and TRBJ1-3; 9 bases are shared with TRBD1. Germline values: CDR1 LNHDA, CDR2 SQIVND (reference sequence). With 6 bases clipped from V and 1 base from J, the junction kept 16 bases outside the gene matches. The CDR3 has 19 amino acids. CDR3 region: CASSLRGRPDRGSGNTIYF. In DNA, the CDR3 is TGTGCCAGTAGCTTACGCGGACGTCCGGACAGGGGTTCTGGAAACACCATATATTTT.

This clone was seen just once. The gene calls are TRBV30 and TRBJ1-5, with 9 nucleotides matching TRBD1. Germline V lookup: CDR1 GTSNPN, CDR2 SVGIG (reference sequence). V lost 3 bases, J lost 5 bases, and 2 bases stayed unmatched. The CDR3 loop spans 13 amino acids. The CDR3 spells CAWRTGGDQPQHF. The CDR3 nucleotides are TGTGCCTGGAGGACAGGGGGAGATCAGCCCCAGCATTTT.

The chain joins TRBV5-1 to TRBJ2-5; 9 bases agree with TRBD2. V was pared by 3 bases and J by 4 bases, with 10 bases of the junction left unmatched. The CDR3 consists of 16 residues. Germline V gives CDR1 SGHRS, CDR2 YFSETQ. CDR3 bases: TGCGCCAGCAGCTCGGAAGCGGGGGGCGTCATAGAGACCCAGTACTTC. Translating gives CASSSEAGGVIETQYF. Full variable domain (rest looked up from reference TRBV5-1 and TRBJ2-5): KAGVTQTPRYLIKTRGQQVTLSCSPISGHRSVSWYQQTPGQGLQFLFEYFSETQRNKGNFPGRFSGRQFSNSRSEMNVSTLELGDSALYLCASSSEAGGVIETQYFGPGTRLLVL.

This clone has only a few counts. The chain employs TRBV5-1 and TRBJ1-4; perhaps TRBD1 as D (6 bases). The CDR3 length is 18 residues. Per germline, CDR1 SGHRS and CDR2 YFSETQ. V was cut by 0 bases and J by 8 bases, with 23 bases left in between. This chain's CDR3 is CASSLVGGAQRTREKLFF. The CDR3, as DNA: TGCGCCAGCAGCTTGGTGGGGGGGGCGCAGAGGACCCGGGAAAAACTGTTTTTT.

The CDR3 DNA is TGTGCCAGCAGTGAACTAGCGGGCTCCTACGAGCAGTACTTC. This sequence encodes CASSELAGSYEQYF. The chain couples TRBV28 to TRBJ2-7; 9 positions agree with TRBD2. V gave up 5 bases and J gave up 0 bases; unmatched junction bases: 2. The CDR3 totals 14 residues. Germline V CDR1 and CDR2: MDHEN, SYDVKM.